The 5 T cell receptor beta chains below come from one sample, sequenced in a study of blood T cell repertoires in COVID-19. TCRdb's copy holds only in-frame clones and misses some; the assay was immunoSEQ multiplex PCR. The sample shows 470,000 or so clones, roughly 88% of them seen only once. The sequenced sample consisted of peripheral blood. The source is a human donor in a cohort sampled during active COVID-19.

The chain couples TRBV5-5 to TRBJ2-7, with 7 bases lining up with TRBD2. Trimming at V came to 0 bases and at J to 0 bases, leaving 9 bases not matched to a gene. The CDR3 consists of 17 residues. In germline, CDR1 is SGHKS, CDR2 YYEKEE (reference sequence). The CDR3 loop reads CASSLGGASGDSYEQYF. CDR3 coding DNA: TGTGCCAGCAGCTTGGGGGGCGCAAGCGGGGACTCCTACGAGCAGTACTTC.

This chain links TRBV6-6 with TRBJ1-1; possible D gene TRBD1, 5 bases. V lost 8 bases, J lost 2 bases, and 15 bases lay in between. Germline CDR1 and CDR2: MNHNY and SVGAGI (reference sequence). CDR3 length: 14 amino acids. CDR3 sequence (DNA): TGTGCCAGCCTAATCTTGGGGGGTAACACTGAAGCTTTCTTT. Translating gives CASLILGGNTEAFF.

The chain is built from TRBV6-5 and TRBJ2-1, with 8 positions matching TRBD2. The CDR3 is 15 amino acids. V trimming: 6 bases; J trimming: 0 bases; junction bases outside the gene matches: 4. CDR1 is MNHEY, CDR2 SVGAGI, per germline. In nucleotides, the CDR3 is TGTGCCAGCAGACAGAGCGGGAGCTCCTACAATGAGCAGTTCTTC. Amino acids: CASRQSGSSYNEQFF.

The chain recombines TRBV11-2 with TRBJ1-2; possible D gene TRBD1, 6 bases. Per germline, CDR1 SGHAT and CDR2 FQNNGV. This CDR3 comprises 14 residues. Trimming took 0 bases from V and 6 from J, leaving 11 bases between them. The CDR3 sequence: CASSLDRRGNGYTF. The CDR3 DNA is TGTGCCAGCAGCTTAGATCGCAGGGGTAATGGCTACACCTTC. The entire variable domain, with the rest obtained from reference TRBV11-2 and TRBJ1-2, is as follows: EAGVAQSPRYKIIEKRQSVAFWCNPISGHATLYWYQQILGQGPKLLIQFQNNGVVDDSQLPKDRFSAERLKGVDSTLKIQPAKLEDSAVYLCASSLDRRGNGYTFGSGTRLTVV.

V gene TRBV19 combines with J gene TRBJ1-3; maybe TRBD1 (5 bases). Germline CDR1 is LNHDA and CDR2 is SQIVND (reference sequence). This CDR3 contains 14 residues. V lost 7 bases, J lost 0 bases, and 10 bases lay in between. The CDR3 is CASTSGFSGNTIYF. The CDR3 nucleotides read TGTGCCAGTACCTCAGGGTTCTCTGGAAACACCATATATTTT.